One and the same sample provided the 15 T cell receptor beta chains below, sequenced in a study of CD8 T cells in ankylosing spondylitis. TCRdb called the 5' RACE reads again in MiXCR, with one record for every CDR3 protein. Here the sample spans around 150,000 distinct CDR3 sequences, more than 5.5% being singletons. Material for sequencing was blood, either unsorted or a sorted T cell fraction (not recorded which). Every receptor here comes from a female donor with ankylosing spondylitis or in good health (not recorded which).

V usage is TRBV29-1 and J usage is TRBJ1-4; 7 bases match TRBD1. The germline V gene encodes CDR1 SQVTM and CDR2 ANQGSEA. This CDR3 has 14 amino acids. J lost 0 bases, V lost 4 bases, and 2 bases had no gene match. CDR3 sequence reads: CSVGGTATNEKLFF. The CDR3 DNA follows: TGCAGCGTTGGGGGGACAGCAACTAATGAAAAACTGTTTTTT.

There are a few counts of this clonotype. This chain connects TRBV6-4 to TRBJ1-2, with D possibly TRBD1 on 6 matching bases. Germline V gene lookup returns CDR1 MRHNA and CDR2 SNTAGT. The CDR3 loop spans 15 amino acids. Trimming removed 7 bases at V and 0 bases at J, with 15 bases between. CDR3 coding DNA: TGTGCCAGCACGTTCGGGACACCCACTAACTATGGCTACACCTTC. This gives the protein CASTFGTPTNYGYTF.

This clonotype showed up many times. One junction end does not reproduce the germline sequence, and a read error may be involved. The rearrangement joins TRBV12-3 or TRBV12-4 to TRBJ1-1; no reliable D call. This CDR3 has 13 amino acids. The CDR3 DNA is TGTGCCACCAGTCCGTTGAATGCGGGTGAAGCTTTCTTT. This sequence encodes CATSPLNAGEAFF.

This clonotype appeared a few times. V and J are TRBV12-3 or TRBV12-4 and TRBJ2-6; 7 bases match TRBD2. V dropped 6 bases and J dropped 0; count of bases not matched to a gene: 14. The CDR3 is made up of 19 amino acids. CDR3 region: CASSSPVQRGFSGANVLTF. CDR3 sequence (DNA): TGTGCCAGCAGCTCTCCCGTGCAGCGGGGTTTCTCTGGGGCCAACGTCCTGACTTTC.

There are many counts of this clonotype. The chain uses TRBV7-9 and TRBJ1-2, with 10 bases lining up with TRBD1. Germline V gives CDR1 SEHNR, CDR2 FQNEAQ (reference sequence). This CDR3 has 16 amino acids. J gave up 7 bases and V 2 bases, and 10 bases lay outside the gene matches. Written as DNA, the CDR3 is TGTGCCAGCAGCTTACACGTGTCCGGGACAGGGGCTGGCTACACCTTC. This sequence encodes CASSLHVSGTGAGYTF.

This clonotype was counted at least ten times. Here the CDR3 reads CSARRGGESGNTIYF. The CDR3 nucleotides read TGCAGTGCTCGCCGGGGGGGAGAGTCTGGAAACACCATATATTTT. The chain combines TRBV20-1 with TRBJ1-3, with D perhaps matching TRBD1 (5 bases). Germline V gene lookup returns CDR1 DFQATT and CDR2 SNEGSKA (reference sequence). V dropped 5 bases and J dropped 1 base, with 15 bases sitting between them. CDR3 length: 15 amino acids.

This clonotype was counted at least ten times. The chain recombines TRBV6-1 with TRBJ1-3; D possibly corresponds to TRBD1 (5 bases). V lost 6 bases, J lost 5 bases, and 14 bases lay in between. This CDR3 region has 14 residues. Per germline, CDR1 MNHNS and CDR2 SASEGT. The CDR3 bases are TGTGCCAGCAGAAACGATCGGGGCAGAAACACCATATATTTT. Protein sequence: CASRNDRGRNTIYF.

The chain carries TRBV7-6 and TRBJ2-3; D is ambiguous. Trimming pared 6 bases from V and 4 bases from J, leaving 11 bases between. CDR3 length equals 13 residues. Germline loops: CDR1 SGHVS, CDR2 FNYEAQ. The CDR3 is CASRTYPPDTQYF. The CDR3, as DNA: TGTGCCAGCAGAACCTACCCCCCAGATACGCAGTATTTT. Drawing the rest from reference TRBV7-6 and TRBJ2-3, the complete variable domain is GAGVSQSPRYKVTKRGQDVALRCDPISGHVSLYWYRQALGQGPEFLTYFNYEAQQDKSGLPNDRFSAERPEGSISTLTIQRTEQRDSAMYRCASRTYPPDTQYFGPGTRLTVL.

V and J are TRBV4-1 and TRBJ2-5, with 10 bases aligning to TRBD2. J was trimmed by 6 bases and V by 0 bases; bases with no gene match: 4. CDR3 length: 15 amino acids. The V gene's germline CDR1 is MGHRA and CDR2 YSYEKL. CDR3 nucleotides: TGCGCCAGCAGCCAAGAAAGCGGGGGGGTAAAGACCCAGTACTTC. This gives the protein CASSQESGGVKTQYF.

V usage is TRBV6-2 or TRBV6-3 and J usage is TRBJ1-2; TRBD1 matches at 8 bases. This CDR3 comprises 17 residues. Trimming removed 6 bases from V and 1 base from J; junction bases left unmatched: 13. CDR1 is MNHEY, CDR2 SVGEGT, per germline. CDR3 DNA sequence: TGTGCCAGCAGCTCTCCATTCGGGACAGGAGATAACTATGGCTACACCTTC. This gives the protein CASSSPFGTGDNYGYTF.

This chain's CDR3 is CASSSGQPQETQYF. As DNA, the CDR3 is TGTGCCAGCAGCTCGGGACAGCCCCAAGAGACCCAGTACTTC. The chain uses TRBV3-1 and TRBJ2-5; 7 nucleotides align to TRBD1. CDR3 length: 14 amino acids. The J segment lost 1 base and the V segment lost 5 bases, leaving 4 bases of the junction unmatched. Germline V gene data show CDR1 as LGHDT and CDR2 as YNNKEL (reference sequence).

This clonotype was detected many times. The chain has TRBV12-3 or TRBV12-4 and TRBJ1-5, with unresolved D. V lost 1 base and J lost 6, with 10 bases in between. CDR3 length equals 14 residues. CDR3 in amino acids: CASSLGGFSQPQHF. The CDR3 DNA reads TGTGCCAGCAGTTTAGGAGGGTTCAGTCAGCCCCAGCATTTT.

This clonotype was seen many times. V gene TRBV5-1 combines with J gene TRBJ2-2, with D perhaps TRBD2 (5 bases). The CDR3 extends over 14 amino acids. Germline CDR1 and CDR2: SGHRS and YFSETQ. The V end was cut by 4 bases, the J end by 4 bases, with 11 bases between. The CDR3 DNA reads as TGCGCCAGCAGCGTCGATGGGAGCACCGGGGAGCTGTTTTTT. Its translation: CASSVDGSTGELFF.

At least ten counts were recorded for this clonotype. V usage is TRBV5-1 and J usage is TRBJ1-1; perhaps TRBD1 as D (6 bases). The CDR3 totals 12 residues. Trimming took 8 bases from V and 6 from J, leaving 14 bases between them. Germline loops: CDR1 SGHRS, CDR2 YFSETQ. CDR3 nucleotides: TGCGCCAGTACACAGGGAGGACCTGAAGCTTTCTTT. Translated, it gives CASTQGGPEAFF.

This clonotype was seen at least ten times. DNA of the CDR3: TGCGCCAGCAGCTTGGGACAGACCTATGGCTACACCTTC. It specifies CASSLGQTYGYTF. This chain links TRBV5-1 with TRBJ1-2, with D possibly being TRBD1 (5 bases). The V gene lost 0 bases and the J gene lost 4 bases, with 7 bases spanning the gap. Germline V gene sequence: CDR1 SGHRS, CDR2 YFSETQ. This CDR3 is built from 13 residues.